This T cell receptor beta chain was captured by sequencing in a study of human T cells and chemical hapten exposure. The study, taken as a whole, reports: Expanded TCRs were compared with controls, and the expanded TCRs formed significantly more large CDR3 similarity clusters. PT1 expanded TCR counts and patch test score were linked, and their correlation was positive.

The time point was: pre-sensitization, week 0. Stated treatment: therapeutic diphenylcyclopropenone sensitization with weekly scalp DPC. The CDR3 is 14 residues long. Trimming shortened V by 2 bases and J by 7 bases, and 9 bases separated the two germline ends. Germline assignment: CDR1 SGHVS and CDR2 FQNEAQ. This clonotype has a handful of counts. Antigen unknown. Individual cDNA molecules received unique molecular identifiers in the library. TCRdb fed the RACE reads into MiXCR, producing one record per CDR3 protein. The sample lists 150,000 to 200,000 distinct CDR3 sequences, 30% occurring once. The rearrangement uses TRBV7-8 and TRBJ1-6; D uncertain. The sequence was collected from a woman aged 25 to 39 with alopecia areata. Some clones in this sample may be carry-over from other donors' samples. This sample comprised whole blood, obtained in connection with sensitization to the hapten diphenylcyclopropenone (DPC). CDR3 amino acids: CASSLPGSNSPLHF. CDR3 DNA sequence: TGTGCCAGCAGCTTACCTGGTTCCAATTCACCCCTCCACTTT.